This T cell receptor beta chain stems from a study of shared clonotypes between healthy human individuals. As to this clone: Its antigen remains unknown.

Samples left unsorted employed around 92 million PBMCs for genomic DNA. PCR replicates from unsorted PBMC used about 310 ng DNA, and this amount was tens of thousands of T cell genomes. With ten immunoSEQ deep assay plates, unsorted PBMC DNA underwent sequencing. Clones were sequenced by immunoSEQ multiplex PCR, and TCRdb holds only the in-frame ones, with some missing. The repertoire includes 450,000 to 500,000 clones, over 70% of them detected once, and about 13% sits in the top ten. Study conclusions and caveats: The donor pool, a small one, limited the genetic and exposure-history diversity represented.

Trimming took 3 bases from V and 1 from J, leaving 9 bases between them. The germline V gene has CDR1 MNHEY and CDR2 SMNVEV (reference sequence). This CDR3 contains 14 residues. The sample consisted of PBMCs. The receptor was isolated from a woman aged 40 to 50 in good health. Some clones in this sample may be carry-over from other donors' samples. The rearrangement links TRBV27 to TRBJ1-1, with D possibly being TRBD1 (5 bases). The CDR3 spells CASSFAGSNTEAFF. CDR3 sequence (DNA): TGTGCCAGCAGTTTCGCAGGGTCGAACACTGAAGCTTTCTTT.